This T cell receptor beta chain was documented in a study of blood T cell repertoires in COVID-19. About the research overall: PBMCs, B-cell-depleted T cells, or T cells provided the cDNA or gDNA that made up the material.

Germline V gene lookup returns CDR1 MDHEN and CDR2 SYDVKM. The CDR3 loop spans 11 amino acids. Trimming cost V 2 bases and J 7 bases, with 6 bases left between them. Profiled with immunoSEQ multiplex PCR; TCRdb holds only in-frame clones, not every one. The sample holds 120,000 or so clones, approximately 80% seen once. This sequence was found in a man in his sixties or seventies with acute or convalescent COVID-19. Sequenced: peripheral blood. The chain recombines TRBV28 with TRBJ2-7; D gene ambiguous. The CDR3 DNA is TGTGCCAGCAGTTTAATCCGGGAGCAGTACTTC. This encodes CASSLIREQYF.